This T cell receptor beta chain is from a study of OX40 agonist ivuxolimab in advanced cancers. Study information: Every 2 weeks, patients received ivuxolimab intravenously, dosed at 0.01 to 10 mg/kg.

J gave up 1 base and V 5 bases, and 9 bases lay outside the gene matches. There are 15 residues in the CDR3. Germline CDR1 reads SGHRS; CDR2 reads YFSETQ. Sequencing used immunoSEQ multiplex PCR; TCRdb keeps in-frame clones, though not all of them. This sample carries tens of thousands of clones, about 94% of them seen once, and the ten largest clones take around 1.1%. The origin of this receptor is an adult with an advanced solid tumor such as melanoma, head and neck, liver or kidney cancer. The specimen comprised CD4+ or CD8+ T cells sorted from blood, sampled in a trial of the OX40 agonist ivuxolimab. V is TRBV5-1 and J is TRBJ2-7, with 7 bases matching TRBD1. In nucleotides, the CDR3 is TGCGCCAGCAGGATCTGGGACAGAGCTTCCTACGAGCAGTACTTC. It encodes CASRIWDRASYEQYF.